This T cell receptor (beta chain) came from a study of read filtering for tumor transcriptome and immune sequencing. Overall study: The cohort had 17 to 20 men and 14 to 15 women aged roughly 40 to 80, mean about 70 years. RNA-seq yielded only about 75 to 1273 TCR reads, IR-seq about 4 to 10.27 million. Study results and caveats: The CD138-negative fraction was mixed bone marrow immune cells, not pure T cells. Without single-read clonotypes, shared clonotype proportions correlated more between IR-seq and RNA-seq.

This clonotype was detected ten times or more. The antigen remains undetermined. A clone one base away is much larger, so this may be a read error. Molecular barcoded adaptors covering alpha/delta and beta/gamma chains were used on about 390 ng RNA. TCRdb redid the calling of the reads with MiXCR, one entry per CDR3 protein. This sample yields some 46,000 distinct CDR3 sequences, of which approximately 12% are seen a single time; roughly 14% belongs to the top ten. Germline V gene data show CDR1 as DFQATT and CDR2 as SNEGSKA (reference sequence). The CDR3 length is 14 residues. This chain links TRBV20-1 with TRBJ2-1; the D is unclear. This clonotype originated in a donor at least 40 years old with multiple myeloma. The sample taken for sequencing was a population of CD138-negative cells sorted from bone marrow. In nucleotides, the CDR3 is TGCAGTGCCCCCCCCGACCGGTCCAACAATGGGCAGTTCTTC. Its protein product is CSAPPDRSNNGQFF.